Included here is one T cell receptor beta chain sequence, with context. The antigen remains undetermined. The data were taken from a study of T cell clusters in autoimmune cytopenias. Germline-derived CDR1 and CDR2 are SEHNR and FQNEAQ (reference sequence). The CDR3 consists of 16 residues. TRB amplification used approximately 250 ng of peripheral blood genomic DNA. Multiplex touch-down PCR amplified TRB using TRB-A and TRB-B pools in one tube. TCRdb re-called the multiplex PCR reads; every CDR3 protein appears as one record, without DNA. In all, the sample yields about 7,200 distinct CDR3 sequences. Whole-study findings and limits: The cluster-lack signature was not seen for secondary cytopenia versus chronic lymphocytic leukemia.

The same sample was also used in a study of T cell repertoires in aging, cancer and after chemotherapy. According to that study: Donors were grouped into six age bands spanning 30 or younger through 70 or older.

What was sequenced was peripheral blood. The TCR originated in a human donor in good health. The genes are TRBV7-9 and TRBJ1-1. The CDR3 loop is CASSLTPGPPGTEAFF.